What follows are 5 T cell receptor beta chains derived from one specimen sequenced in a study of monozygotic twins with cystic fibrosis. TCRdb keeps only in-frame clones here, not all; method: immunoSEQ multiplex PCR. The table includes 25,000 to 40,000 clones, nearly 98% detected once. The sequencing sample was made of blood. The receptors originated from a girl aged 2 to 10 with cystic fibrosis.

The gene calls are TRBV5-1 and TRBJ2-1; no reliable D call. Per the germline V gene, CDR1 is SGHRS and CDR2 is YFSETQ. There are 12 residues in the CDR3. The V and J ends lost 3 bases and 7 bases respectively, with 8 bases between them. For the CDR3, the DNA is TGCGCCAGCAGCTCCGACTTGAATGAGCAGTTCTTC. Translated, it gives CASSSDLNEQFF.

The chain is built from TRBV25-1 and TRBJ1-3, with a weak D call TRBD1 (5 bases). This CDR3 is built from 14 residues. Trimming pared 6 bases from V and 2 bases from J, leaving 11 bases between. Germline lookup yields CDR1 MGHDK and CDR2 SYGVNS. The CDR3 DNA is TGTGCCAGCAGCGGGTGGACAACTGGAAACACCATATATTTT. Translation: CASSGWTTGNTIYF.

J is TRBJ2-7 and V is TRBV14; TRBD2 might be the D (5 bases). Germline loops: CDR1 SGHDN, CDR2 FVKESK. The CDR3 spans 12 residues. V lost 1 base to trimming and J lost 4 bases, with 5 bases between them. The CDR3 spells CASSQGGYEQYF. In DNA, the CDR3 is TGTGCCAGCAGCCAAGGCGGGTACGAGCAGTACTTC.

The CDR3 loop reads CASSIVLSGLASYNEQFF. The CDR3 coding sequence is TGTGCCAGTAGTATAGTCCTATCGGGGCTAGCAAGCTACAATGAGCAGTTCTTC. This chain joins TRBV19 and TRBJ2-1; D is tentatively TRBD1 or TRBD2 (5 bases each). CDR1 LNHDA and CDR2 SQIVND come from the germline V gene (reference sequence). V lost 1 base and J lost 3, with 19 bases in between. The CDR3 totals 18 residues.

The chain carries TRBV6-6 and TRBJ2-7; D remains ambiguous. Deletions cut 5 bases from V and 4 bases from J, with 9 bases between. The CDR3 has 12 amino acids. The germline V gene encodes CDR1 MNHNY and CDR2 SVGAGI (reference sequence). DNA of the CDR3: TGTGCCAGCAGTCAAACAGCGTACGAGCAGTACTTC. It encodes CASSQTAYEQYF.